This passage covers 14 T cell receptor beta chains from one sample sequenced in a study of blood T cell repertoires in COVID-19. Method: immunoSEQ multiplex PCR; TCRdb's copy keeps in-frame clones and lacks some. The sample carries about 250,000 clones, roughly 80% recorded once. The sample consisted of peripheral blood. The receptors come from a man aged 80 or over with acute or convalescent COVID-19.

This clone appeared a single time. V usage is TRBV5-1 and J usage is TRBJ1-1; 10 nucleotides line up with TRBD1. Germline CDR1 reads SGHRS; CDR2 reads YFSETQ. The length of the CDR3 is 15 residues. V shed 0 bases and J 3 bases; nucleotides not matched to a gene: 2. CDR3 loop: CASSLEGTGDTEAFF. The CDR3 bases are TGCGCCAGCAGCTTGGAGGGGACAGGGGACACTGAAGCTTTCTTT.

This chain connects TRBV4-1 to TRBJ1-3; D call uncertain. Trimming shortened V by 0 bases and J by 8 bases, and 11 bases separated the two germline ends. Germline values: CDR1 MGHRA, CDR2 YSYEKL. The CDR3 extends over 14 amino acids. CDR3 loop: CASSQDPLPYTIYF. CDR3 DNA: TGCGCCAGCAGCCAAGACCCCCTTCCCTACACCATATATTTT.

The chain uses TRBV9 and TRBJ2-3; 11 nucleotides match TRBD2. CDR1 and CDR2 from the germline V gene are SGDLS and YYNGEE. The V gene end was trimmed by 0 bases and the J gene end by 5 bases; junction bases not matched to a gene: 11. This CDR3 is 18 amino acids long. CDR3 sequence (DNA): TGTGCCAGCAGCGTAGTTGGGTTAGCGGGGGGGCCGGGAGATACGCAGTATTTT. It is translated as CASSVVGLAGGPGDTQYF.

At least ten counts were recorded for this clone. This same CDR3 is encoded by further DNA sequences in the sample. This chain connects TRBV5-4 to TRBJ1-6; D remains unclear. With 4 bases removed from V and 0 bases from J, the gap between germline ends came to 14 bases. The germline gives CDR1 SGHNT, CDR2 YYREEE (reference sequence). The CDR3 totals 17 residues. The CDR3 is CASSPGGRSSYNSPLHF. In DNA, the CDR3 is TGTGCCAGCAGCCCCGGAGGGAGGAGCTCCTATAATTCACCCCTCCACTTT.

The V gene is TRBV3-1 (or the pseudogene TRBV3-2), the J gene TRBJ1-2, with D perhaps matching TRBD1 (5 bases). The ends were cut back, 6 bases at V and 3 bases at J, with 11 bases in the middle. This CDR3 contains 13 residues. The V gene's germline CDR1 is LGHDT and CDR2 YNNKEL (reference sequence). In nucleotides, the CDR3 is TGTGCCAGCAGTCGCGGGACTTACTATGGCTACACCTTC. Translation gives CASSRGTYYGYTF.

This rearrangement joins TRBV6-6 to TRBJ2-3; D gene uncertain. In germline, CDR1 is MNHNY, CDR2 SVGAGI (reference sequence). CDR3 length equals 12 residues. V dropped 7 bases and J dropped 4 bases, with 9 bases sitting between them. CDR3 DNA: TGTGCCAGCACCCTCGAGGCAGATACGCAGTATTTT. Amino acid sequence: CASTLEADTQYF.

This clone has only a few counts. The V call is TRBV2, the J call TRBJ1-2; D might be TRBD1 (5 bases). Germline V gives CDR1 SNHLY, CDR2 FYNNEI. CDR3 length equals 13 residues. Between the trimmed V and J ends, which lost 3 bases and 4 bases, there was a span of 9 bases. This CDR3 reads CASSDTGLYGYTF. Here the CDR3 DNA reads TGTGCCAGCAGTGATACAGGCCTCTATGGCTACACCTTC.

About this clone: This sample includes further DNA sequences coding for the same CDR3. The chain is built from TRBV7-8 and TRBJ1-6, with 7 positions matching TRBD1. The J segment lost 6 bases and the V segment lost 1 base, leaving 3 bases of the junction unmatched. The CDR3 has 15 residues. CDR1 is SGHVS and CDR2 is FQNEAQ in the germline V gene. CDR3 sequence (DNA): TGTGCCAGCAGCTTAGGACAGGGTAGTAATTCACCCCTCCACTTT. This translates into CASSLGQGSNSPLHF.

The V call is TRBV15, the J call TRBJ1-4; D unresolved. Trimming cost V 0 bases and J 8 bases, with 7 bases left between them. The CDR3 is 13 amino acids. Germline V gene sequence: CDR1 LNHNV, CDR2 YYDKDF (reference sequence). CDR3 in DNA: TGTGCCACCAGCAGAGATCGTTCCGAAAAACTGTTTTTT. Its translation is CATSRDRSEKLFF.

The chain recombines TRBV6-6 with TRBJ1-4, with TRBD1 as a possible D gene (6 bases). This CDR3 has 14 residues. V lost 4 bases to trimming and J lost 4 bases, with 10 bases between them. The germline gives CDR1 MNHNY, CDR2 SVGAGI (reference sequence). CDR3 sequence reads: CASSWTDLNEKLFF. CDR3 coding DNA: TGTGCCAGCAGTTGGACAGACCTTAATGAAAAACTGTTTTTT.

This clone has a handful of counts. The CDR3 spells CASTGLAEGTYEQYF. The CDR3 DNA reads as TGTGCCAGCACCGGACTAGCGGAGGGGACCTACGAGCAGTACTTC. V usage is TRBV18 and J usage is TRBJ2-7, with TRBD2 matching 10 bases. The CDR3 totals 15 residues. Germline-derived CDR1 and CDR2 are KGHSH and LQKENI. J lost 2 bases, V lost 8 bases, and 9 bases had no gene match.

A few counts support this clone. The chain combines TRBV11-3 with TRBJ2-7; 13 nucleotides agree with TRBD2. Germline V gene lookup returns CDR1 SGHNT and CDR2 YENEEA. V was pared by 5 bases and J by 3 bases, with 1 base of the junction left unmatched. CDR3 length equals 14 residues. The CDR3 bases are TGTGCCAGCAGCCGGACTAGCGGGAGCTACGAGCAGTACTTC. Protein product: CASSRTSGSYEQYF.

The gene calls are TRBV3-1 (or the pseudogene TRBV3-2) and TRBJ1-2; maybe TRBD1 (6 bases). The V end lost 0 bases, the J end lost 8 bases, and 13 bases lay between the germline ends. CDR1 LGHDT and CDR2 YNNKEL come from the germline V gene (reference sequence). CDR3 size: 14 residues. The CDR3, as DNA: TGTGCCAGCAGCCAAGAGTTGAGGGGGACCGGCTACACCTTC. The encoded protein is CASSQELRGTGYTF.

The chain couples TRBV7-8 to TRBJ2-5; 10 bases fit TRBD1. Germline CDR1 and CDR2: SGHVS and FQNEAQ. The J segment lost 1 base and the V segment lost 3 bases, leaving 5 bases of the junction unmatched. This CDR3 spans 16 amino acids. The CDR3, as DNA: TGTGCCAGCAGCTTTCGACAGGGGGCTTTCCAAGAGACCCAGTACTTC. Translation: CASSFRQGAFQETQYF.